Presented here are 20 T cell receptor beta chains from one specimen sequenced in a study of long-term antiretroviral therapy in people with HIV. Researchers ran immunoSEQ v3.0 at survey level. The assay was immunoSEQ multiplex PCR, and TCRdb's table has in-frame clones only and misses some. The table includes tens of thousands of clones, more than 70% detected once. This material consisted of unsorted PBMCs, taken at the start of antiretroviral therapy. Every receptor here comes from a middle-aged man with HIV.

The genes are TRBV6-4 and TRBJ1-2; D is ambiguous. Per germline, CDR1 MRHNA and CDR2 SNTAGT. With 4 bases removed from V and 10 bases from J, the gap between germline ends came to 10 bases. The CDR3 spans 11 residues. CDR3 nucleotides: TGTGCCAGCAGTGCCTTCGGTGACTACACCTTC. Translation: CASSAFGDYTF.

CDR3 in DNA: TGTGCCAGCAGTTTCGGGACAGCGGGGGGCTACACCTTC. This translates into CASSFGTAGGYTF. This sequence joins TRBV27 and TRBJ1-2; 7 bases map to TRBD1. V gave up 3 bases and J gave up 8 bases; unmatched junction bases: 6. The CDR3 contains 13 residues. Germline assignment: CDR1 MNHEY and CDR2 SMNVEV (reference sequence).

The CDR3 loop is CASSLRGTDTQYF. The CDR3 bases are TGTGCCAGCAGTTTGAGAGGGACAGATACGCAGTATTTT. V and J are TRBV27 and TRBJ2-3, with D possibly being TRBD2 (5 bases). Per germline, CDR1 MNHEY and CDR2 SMNVEV (reference sequence). The CDR3 length is 13 residues. The V and J ends lost 3 bases and 3 bases respectively, with 7 bases between them.

This clone appeared a few times. The V and J genes are TRBV7-2 and TRBJ2-7, with TRBD2 matching over 10 bases. The V segment lost 3 bases and the J segment 3 bases; nucleotides outside the gene matches: 11. There are 17 residues in the CDR3. Germline-derived CDR1 and CDR2 are SGHTA and FQGNSA. DNA of the CDR3: TGTGCCAGCAGCTTCACGGGCCCGTTAGCGGGAGGCTACGAGCAGTACTTC. Amino acid sequence: CASSFTGPLAGGYEQYF.

V is TRBV5-1 and J is TRBJ1-5; no clear D. V shed 3 bases and J shed 5 bases, with 18 bases lying between them. CDR1 is SGHRS and CDR2 is YFSETQ in the germline V gene. The CDR3 runs 16 residues. This chain's CDR3 is CASSSKGPPGHQPQHF. The CDR3 bases are TGCGCCAGCAGCTCAAAAGGCCCGCCGGGTCATCAGCCCCAGCATTTT.

The CDR3, as DNA: TGTGCCAGCAGCCCTGGGCTCACCTTACACAATGAGCAGTTCTTC. Encoded protein: CASSPGLTLHNEQFF. The chain couples TRBV7-9 to TRBJ2-1; D unclear. V shed 5 bases and J shed 5 bases, with 16 bases lying between them. Germline loops: CDR1 SEHNR, CDR2 FQNEAQ (reference sequence). This CDR3 comprises 15 residues.

The rearrangement joins TRBV28 to TRBJ2-4; the D is unclear. The CDR3 runs 16 residues. With 3 bases removed from V and 6 bases from J, the gap between germline ends came to 18 bases. Germline V gene data show CDR1 as MDHEN and CDR2 as SYDVKM. CDR3 residues: CASSLGRPRDGNIQYF. The CDR3 DNA sequence: TGTGCCAGCAGTTTGGGCCGACCTAGAGACGGAAACATTCAGTACTTC.

V gene TRBV7-9 combines with J gene TRBJ1-4; weak D call: TRBD1 (6 bases). The V end lost 7 bases, the J end lost 4 bases, and 16 bases lay between the germline ends. The germline V gene encodes CDR1 SEHNR and CDR2 FQNEAQ (reference sequence). This CDR3 has 15 residues. CDR3 sequence: CASNPGGSGNEKLFF. The CDR3, as DNA: TGTGCCAGCAACCCGGGGGGCTCGGGTAATGAAAAACTGTTTTTT. Filled out from reference TRBV7-9 and TRBJ1-4, the complete variable domain reads DTGVSQNPRHKITKRGQNVTFRCDPISEHNRLYWYRQTLGQGPEFLTYFQNEAQLEKSRLLSDRFSAERPKGSFSTLEIQRTEQGDSAMYLCASNPGGSGNEKLFFGSGTQLSVL.

Concerning this clone itself: A read error may account for a junction end that differs from germline. The rearrangement links TRBV27 to TRBJ1-1; no firm D call. The CDR3 length is 11 residues. Germline CDR1 MNHEY, CDR2 SMNVEV (reference sequence). The CDR3 sequence is CASSSRGRETF. The CDR3 DNA is TGTGCCAGCAGCTCCCGCGGGCGAGAAACTTTT.

This chain joins TRBV6-5 and TRBJ1-2, with 10 bases matching TRBD1. Germline assignment: CDR1 MNHEY and CDR2 SVGAGI. J was trimmed by 7 bases and V by 4 bases; bases with no gene match: 9. The CDR3 spans 15 residues. DNA of the CDR3: TGTGCCAGCAGTTCCAGTGGGACAGGGGCTTCTGGCTACACCTTC. Translated, it gives CASSSSGTGASGYTF.

This rearrangement joins TRBV4-1 to TRBJ2-7; D is unresolved. This CDR3 contains 14 residues. V shed 0 bases and J shed 6 bases, with 12 bases lying between them. Germline V gives CDR1 MGHRA, CDR2 YSYEKL. The CDR3 DNA reads TGCGCCAGCAGCCAAGATCAAAGACGCCTCGAGCAGTACTTC. Its translation is CASSQDQRRLEQYF.

The chain joins TRBV4-1 to TRBJ2-1; the match to TRBD1 covers 7 bases. Per the germline V gene, CDR1 is MGHRA and CDR2 is YSYEKL. Germline trimming cut 4 bases from V and 8 bases from J; bases unmatched to any gene: 11. CDR3 length equals 15 residues. CDR3 in amino acids: CASSRSGQGTDEQFF. CDR3 DNA: TGCGCCAGCAGCCGGTCTGGGCAGGGGACAGATGAGCAGTTCTTC.

This clone was found a few times. The rearrangement uses TRBV7-3 and TRBJ1-6, with D maybe TRBD1 (5 bases). The CDR3 extends over 15 amino acids. V was clipped by 5 bases and J by 0 bases, with 8 bases between them. Germline V lookup: CDR1 SGHTA, CDR2 FQGTGA. The DNA for the CDR3 is TGTGCCAGCAGCCTTACAGGCTCCTATAATTCACCCCTCCACTTT. Encoded protein: CASSLTGSYNSPLHF.

The chain is built from TRBV15 and TRBJ1-1; unclear D gene. From germline, CDR1 is LNHNV and CDR2 YYDKDF (reference sequence). The V gene lost 0 bases and the J gene lost 8 bases, with 10 bases spanning the gap. This CDR3 spans 13 amino acids. The CDR3 nucleotides are TGTGCCACCAGCAGAGAAACAATAGTAGAAGCTTTCTTT. Encoded protein: CATSRETIVEAFF.

This sequence joins TRBV19 and TRBJ2-7; 10 bases agree with TRBD1. The CDR3 totals 14 residues. Per germline, CDR1 LNHDA and CDR2 SQIVND (reference sequence). The ends lost 5 bases at V and 6 bases at J; junction bases unmatched: 7. CDR3 nucleotide sequence: TGTGCCAGTAGTGCCCCCCGGACAGGGGGCGAGCAGTACTTC. As protein: CASSAPRTGGEQYF.

This clone occurred a few times. This chain connects TRBV6-1 to TRBJ2-1; tentative D call: TRBD1 (6 bases). Germline V gene data show CDR1 as MNHNS and CDR2 as SASEGT. Trimming took off 1 base at V and 10 bases at J, with 14 bases between the two ends. The CDR3 runs to 14 residues. The CDR3 DNA is TGTGCCAGCAGTGAAGGGACAGCCTCAGGGGAGCAGTTCTTC. This codes for CASSEGTASGEQFF.

This chain links TRBV4-3 with TRBJ1-1; no definite D call. Between the trimmed V and J ends, which lost 4 bases and 8 bases, there was a span of 17 bases. The CDR3 spans 14 residues. Germline CDR1 and CDR2: LGHNA and YSLEER. The chain's CDR3 is CASSPARQPREAFF. CDR3 in DNA: TGCGCCAGCAGCCCCGCCCGGCAGCCCAGGGAAGCTTTCTTT.

The chain uses TRBV19 and TRBJ1-5; 7 nucleotides agree with TRBD1. CDR1 is LNHDA, CDR2 SQIVND, per germline (reference sequence). This CDR3 is built from 14 residues. Losses at the gene ends were 2 bases for V and 7 bases for J; bases not matched to a gene: 5. The CDR3 region has the DNA TGTGCCAGTAGTATATTCAGGGGGGGACAGCCCCAGCATTTT. Amino acids: CASSIFRGGQPQHF.

This clone has just one count. The chain couples TRBV27 to TRBJ1-2, with TRBD1 matching 8 bases. The CDR3 has 13 residues. Losses at the gene ends were 3 bases for V and 7 bases for J; bases not matched to a gene: 4. Germline V gene lookup returns CDR1 MNHEY and CDR2 SMNVEV (reference sequence). CDR3 protein: CASSLGRGLGYTF. The CDR3 DNA reads as TGTGCCAGCAGTTTGGGCAGGGGGCTTGGCTACACCTTC.

The V and J genes are TRBV19 and TRBJ1-1; D possibly corresponds to TRBD1 (5 bases). The CDR3 has 15 amino acids. Germline lookup yields CDR1 LNHDA and CDR2 SQIVND (reference sequence). The V gene lost 3 bases and the J gene lost 1 base, with 12 bases spanning the gap. The DNA of the CDR3 is TGTGCCAGTAGTATTATCAGGGTAGGGAACACTGAAGCTTTCTTT. This encodes CASSIIRVGNTEAFF.